The clone carrying this T cell receptor (beta chain) has a count of ten or more. The antigen is undetermined. This entry is derived from a study of neurological immune-mediated disorders. Findings and limits, study-wide: The authors found no clinical or MRI feature associated with the multiple sclerosis repertoire cluster.

Germline V gene lookup returns CDR1 DFQATT and CDR2 SNEGSKA (reference sequence). J gave up 2 bases and V 6 bases, and 8 bases lay outside the gene matches. This CDR3 is 15 amino acids long. It was from 2 million PBMCs stored at -80 C that the unsorted libraries were obtained. 5'RACE generated cDNA with 10-nucleotide random UMIs. TCRdb re-derived calls from the 5' RACE reads in MiXCR, one entry per CDR3 protein. This sample carries about 78,000 distinct CDR3 sequences, approximately 5% of them seen once, and the ten largest clones take around 2.2%. The J gene is TRBJ2-1, the V gene TRBV20-1, with 9 positions matching TRBD2. The specimen sequenced was PBMCs. The TCR was taken from a woman aged 25 to 39 with multiple sclerosis. CDR3 sequence: CSATGTSRAYNEQFF. CDR3 DNA sequence: TGCAGTGCAACCGGGACTAGCCGCGCCTACAATGAGCAGTTCTTC.